The source of this T cell receptor (beta chain) is a study of blood T cell repertoires in COVID-19. Overall study context: Material from acute and convalescent COVID-19 was sourced from the United States, Italy and Spain. PBMCs, B-cell-depleted T cells, or T cells provided the cDNA or gDNA that made up the material.

V shed 2 bases, J shed 6 bases, and the junction held 1 base outside the gene matches. CDR1 and CDR2 (germline): SGDLS, YYNGEE. This CDR3 comprises 13 residues. In the source study's methods: How many nucleated cells were present was estimated from reference gene primer amplification. Generated by immunoSEQ multiplex PCR, the TCRdb table keeps only in-frame clones and is missing some. Clone size and V and J calls were adopted from that table, with D and trimming inferred from the DNA. The data contain fewer than 150,000 clones, about 83% of them singletons. This TCR was sampled from a woman aged 40 to 49 with acute or convalescent COVID-19. Specimen: peripheral blood. V and J are TRBV9 and TRBJ1-2, with 10 bases aligning to TRBD1. The CDR3 nucleotides read TGTGCCAGCAGCGTCGGACAGGGGGATGGCTACACCTTC. Amino acids: CASSVGQGDGYTF.